The next 4 T cell receptor beta chains were all read from a single sample in a study of T cells in Graves' hyperthyroidism and ophthalmopathy. What was amplified from RNA transcripts were TCR beta CDR3 regions. HTBI primers were the set used in a first-round RT-PCR of the TCR CDR3. TCRdb fed the multiplex PCR reads into MiXCR, producing one record per CDR3 protein. The sample contains 600,000 to 700,000 distinct CDR3 sequences, about 15% of which appear only once. Sequenced material: blood. Receptors originate from a woman aged 40 to 50 with Graves' ophthalmopathy.

This clonotype has at least ten counts. V gene TRBV30 combines with J gene TRBJ2-2; 8 bases match TRBD2. Germline CDR1 GTSNPN, CDR2 SVGIG (reference sequence). This CDR3 is built from 14 residues. Trimming took 3 bases from V and 1 from J; bases not matched to a gene: 1. The CDR3 here is CAWRLAGNTGELFF. CDR3 DNA: TGTGCCTGGAGGCTAGCGGGGAACACCGGGGAGCTGTTTTTT.

This clonotype came up many times. The genes are TRBV9 and TRBJ2-5, with 7 bases matching TRBD1. The germline V gene encodes CDR1 SGDLS and CDR2 YYNGEE. There are 15 residues in the CDR3. V was pared by 2 bases and J by 5 bases, with 9 bases of the junction left unmatched. Here the CDR3 DNA reads TGTGCCAGCAGCGTCATGGGACAGCCAATCGAGACCCAGTACTTC. This translates into CASSVMGQPIETQYF.

This clonotype has a count of ten or more. The chain links TRBV28 to TRBJ1-2, with 8 bases fitting TRBD1. CDR1 and CDR2 (germline): MDHEN, SYDVKM. Trimming at V came to 8 bases and at J to 6 bases, leaving 5 bases not matched to a gene. The CDR3 length is 12 residues. The CDR3 here is CASGDRLDGYTF. CDR3 bases: TGTGCCAGCGGGGACAGGTTGGATGGCTACACCTTC.

The chain links TRBV7-9 to TRBJ2-4; weak D call: TRBD1 (5 bases). The length of the CDR3 is 16 residues. CDR1 SEHNR and CDR2 FQNEAQ come from the germline V gene (reference sequence). Trimming left V 1 base short and J 3 bases short, with 13 bases between. The CDR3, as DNA: TGTGCCAGCAGCTTAGGGTCAGGGATGGACAAAAACATTCAGTACTTC. Encoded protein: CASSLGSGMDKNIQYF.